The source of this TCR beta chain is a study of shared clonotypes between healthy human individuals. As for the study in general: Donor ages ranged 18 to 49 years: a couple of women, a few men.

CD45RO-negative, CCR7-positively selected cells formed the naive CD8 fraction, excluding terminally differentiated effector memory CD45RA+ cells. The CDR3 runs 13 residues. The germline V gene encodes CDR1 LNHDA and CDR2 SQIVND (reference sequence). Trimming took off 3 bases at V and 7 bases at J, with 13 bases between the two ends. Deep-level running was used for the assay. Researchers divided each subset's genomic DNA evenly across several immunoSEQ plates. The assay was immunoSEQ multiplex PCR, and TCRdb's table has in-frame clones only and misses some. The table includes around 580,000 clones, roughly 98% detected once. Study-wide results and limits: The study found roughly 5% of naive CD4 clonotypes shared across a few donors.

In this sample, this clone turned up once. Its cognate antigen is unknown. Sequencing input: naive CD8+ T cells sorted from blood. This TCR was sampled from a man aged 25 to 40 in good health. V usage is TRBV19 and J usage is TRBJ2-7, with D perhaps being TRBD1 or TRBD2 (5 bases each). In DNA form, the CDR3 reads TGTGCCAGTAGTATCAAGAGGGACGGGGAGCAGTACTTC. Translated: CASSIKRDGEQYF.